The rows below give T cell receptor beta chains drawn from one sample of a study of cytomegalovirus exposure and HLA in healthy donors. Assay used: immunoSEQ multiplex PCR; TCRdb lists only in-frame clones, some missing. This table has about 110,000 clones, over 60% appearing once. Input material: PBMCs. These receptor sequences come from a man in his thirties or forties in good health and CMV-seropositive. CDR3s include the opening cysteine and the closing phenylalanine or tryptophan. The order of the fields is D gene, V gene, clone size, J gene, CDR3 DNA, CDR3 protein. D genes are given only for firm matches. Clone size is shown for a subset of rows, as once, few, many or a class of expanded clone.

D gene: TRBD1
V gene: TRBV5-4
clone size: -
J gene: TRBJ2-5
CDR3 DNA: TGTGCCAGCAGCCGGTCAGGACAGGGAAGACGCCAAGAGACCCAGTACTTC
CDR3 protein: CASSRSGQGRRQETQYF

D gene: TRBD2
V gene: TRBV11-3
clone size: -
J gene: TRBJ2-5
CDR3 DNA: TGTGCCAGCAGCCGTAGCGGGGGCGGAGAGACCCAGTACTTC
CDR3 protein: CASSRSGGGETQYF

D gene: TRBD1
V gene: TRBV11-1
clone size: -
J gene: TRBJ1-6
CDR3 DNA: TGTGCCAGCAGCTTAGCGCCAGGGGGTAATTCACCCCTCCACTTT
CDR3 protein: CASSLAPGGNSPLHF

D gene: TRBD1
V gene: TRBV10-1
clone size: -
J gene: TRBJ2-4
CDR3 DNA: TGCGCCAGCAGTGAGTCGTCGCAGGGGGCAATTCAGTACTTC
CDR3 protein: CASSESSQGAIQYF

D gene: -
V gene: TRBV6-4
clone size: -
J gene: TRBJ2-6
CDR3 DNA: TGTGCCAGCAGTGACTCGGGGGGCTCTGGGGCCAACGTCCTGACTTTC
CDR3 protein: CASSDSGGSGANVLTF

D gene: -
V gene: TRBV5-4
clone size: few
J gene: TRBJ1-4
CDR3 DNA: TGTGCCAGCAGCGGCCAGGGAACGTGGAAACTGTTTTTT
CDR3 protein: CASSGQGTWKLFF

D gene: TRBD2
V gene: TRBV10-1
clone size: -
J gene: TRBJ2-3
CDR3 DNA: TGCGCCAGCCCTGGGACTAGCGGGGCGCCGAGCACAGATACGCAGTATTTT
CDR3 protein: CASPGTSGAPSTDTQYF

D gene: -
V gene: TRBV2
clone size: few
J gene: TRBJ1-1
CDR3 DNA: TGTGCCAGCAGTGAAGCCAGTGGAGTGGGCACTGAAGCTTTCTTT
CDR3 protein: CASSEASGVGTEAFF

D gene: -
V gene: TRBV6-5
clone size: few
J gene: TRBJ1-5
CDR3 DNA: TGTGCCAGCAGTTATACAGAAAATCAGCCCCAGCATTTT
CDR3 protein: CASSYTENQPQHF

D gene: TRBD1
V gene: TRBV27
clone size: once
J gene: TRBJ2-7
CDR3 DNA: TGTGCCAGCAGGAGCCGGGACAGGGGCTACGAGCAGTACTTC
CDR3 protein: CASRSRDRGYEQYF

D gene: -
V gene: TRBV25-1
clone size: -
J gene: TRBJ2-6
CDR3 DNA: TGTGCCAGCAGTGAATACGGGGACTCTGGGGCCAACGTCCTGACTTTC
CDR3 protein: CASSEYGDSGANVLTF

D gene: -
V gene: TRBV29-1
clone size: -
J gene: TRBJ1-6
CDR3 DNA: TGCAGCGTTCGCACAGAAGGTTCACCCCTCCACTTT
CDR3 protein: CSVRTEGSPLHF

D gene: TRBD2
V gene: TRBV5-1
clone size: -
J gene: TRBJ2-5
CDR3 DNA: TGCGCCAGCAGCATCGGACTAGCGGGGGGGCGCGAGACCCAGTACTTC
CDR3 protein: CASSIGLAGGRETQYF

D gene: -
V gene: TRBV20-1
clone size: -
J gene: TRBJ1-6
CDR3 DNA: TGCAGTGCTACCGATTCACCCCTCCACTTT
CDR3 protein: CSATDSPLHF

D gene: -
V gene: TRBV7-2
clone size: -
J gene: TRBJ2-2
CDR3 DNA: TGTGCCAGCAGCTTACCCAGGGCGGACACCGGGGAGCTGTTTTTT
CDR3 protein: CASSLPRADTGELFF

D gene: TRBD1
V gene: TRBV19
clone size: -
J gene: TRBJ1-4
CDR3 DNA: TGTGCCAGTACACAGGGGCCACAAAGTAATGAAAAACTGTTTTTT
CDR3 protein: CASTQGPQSNEKLFF

D gene: TRBD2
V gene: TRBV4-1
clone size: -
J gene: TRBJ2-3
CDR3 DNA: TGCGCCAGCAGCCCGGGACTAGCGGGGGGGGGTCTTGCGGATACGCAGTATTTT
CDR3 protein: CASSPGLAGGGLADTQYF

D gene: TRBD1
V gene: TRBV6-1
clone size: -
J gene: TRBJ1-2
CDR3 DNA: TGTGCCAGCAGCCCCGGACAGGGACGCTATGGCTACACCTTC
CDR3 protein: CASSPGQGRYGYTF

D gene: TRBD1
V gene: TRBV5-1
clone size: -
J gene: TRBJ1-2
CDR3 DNA: TGCGCCAGCAGCTTGGACAGGGGGCAAGGGGGCTACACCTTC
CDR3 protein: CASSLDRGQGGYTF

D gene: -
V gene: TRBV29-1
clone size: once
J gene: TRBJ1-3
CDR3 DNA: TGCAGCGTTGAGGGAGATGGTGGAAACACCATATATTTT
CDR3 protein: CSVEGDGGNTIYF

D gene: -
V gene: TRBV4-3
clone size: once
J gene: TRBJ1-3
CDR3 DNA: TGCGCCAGCAGCCAAGAGGGGGGAAGTGGAAACACCATATATTTT
CDR3 protein: CASSQEGGSGNTIYF

D gene: TRBD1
V gene: TRBV5-4
clone size: -
J gene: TRBJ1-2
CDR3 DNA: TGTGCCAGCAGCGGACAGGGGGAGAGGTATGGCTACACCTTC
CDR3 protein: CASSGQGERYGYTF

D gene: -
V gene: TRBV10-1
clone size: -
J gene: TRBJ2-5
CDR3 DNA: TGCGCCAGCAGTGAGACCAGGGAAGAGACCCAGTACTTC
CDR3 protein: CASSETREETQYF

D gene: TRBD2
V gene: TRBV6-5
clone size: -
J gene: TRBJ2-1
CDR3 DNA: TGTGCCAGCAGTTACGTAGCGGGGGCCGACAATGAGCAGTTCTTC
CDR3 protein: CASSYVAGADNEQFF

D gene: -
V gene: TRBV11-2
clone size: -
J gene: TRBJ2-7
CDR3 DNA: TGTGCCAGCAGCTTACCGGGGTCCTCCTACGAGCAGTACTTC
CDR3 protein: CASSLPGSSYEQYF

D gene: -
V gene: TRBV30
clone size: -
J gene: TRBJ1-3
CDR3 DNA: TGTGCCTGGAGTATCGACAGATGGTATGGAAACACCATATATTTT
CDR3 protein: CAWSIDRWYGNTIYF

D gene: TRBD1
V gene: TRBV6-4
clone size: few
J gene: TRBJ1-2
CDR3 DNA: TGTGCCAGCAGGGTGCCGGGACAGGCGAACTATGGCTACACCTTC
CDR3 protein: CASRVPGQANYGYTF

D gene: -
V gene: TRBV6-6
clone size: -
J gene: TRBJ2-1
CDR3 DNA: TGTGCCAGCAGTGAGCGGGCCGCCTACAATGAGCAGTTCTTC
CDR3 protein: CASSERAAYNEQFF

D gene: TRBD1
V gene: TRBV4-3
clone size: few
J gene: TRBJ2-3
CDR3 DNA: TGCGCCAGCAGCCAACAGGGGGCCAGCACAGATACGCAGTATTTT
CDR3 protein: CASSQQGASTDTQYF

D gene: TRBD1
V gene: TRBV5-7
clone size: few
J gene: TRBJ2-3
CDR3 DNA: TGTGCCAGCAGCGGCGGGACAGGGGTTAGGACAGATACGCAGTATTTT
CDR3 protein: CASSGGTGVRTDTQYF

D gene: -
V gene: TRBV18
clone size: -
J gene: TRBJ1-4
CDR3 DNA: TGTGCCAGCTCACCACCAAACGGGGGGCCCAGTGAAAAACTGTTTTTT
CDR3 protein: CASSPPNGGPSEKLFF

D gene: -
V gene: TRBV5-1
clone size: few
J gene: TRBJ1-3
CDR3 DNA: TGCGCCAGCAGCCAGGAACCCTCTGGAAACACCATATATTTT
CDR3 protein: CASSQEPSGNTIYF

D gene: TRBD2
V gene: TRBV10-1
clone size: few
J gene: TRBJ2-2
CDR3 DNA: TGCGCCAGCAGTGAGTCCCTACTAGCGGGGGAAACGAACACCGGGGAGCTGTTTTTT
CDR3 protein: CASSESLLAGETNTGELFF

D gene: TRBD1
V gene: TRBV2
clone size: -
J gene: TRBJ2-2
CDR3 DNA: TGTGCCAGCAGTGGGGGACAGTGGTTCCGGGAGCTGTTTTTT
CDR3 protein: CASSGGQWFRELFF

D gene: -
V gene: TRBV7-9
clone size: -
J gene: TRBJ2-7
CDR3 DNA: TGTTCCAGCAGCTCAAATCAACAGGTAGCACGGTACGAGCAGTACTTC
CDR3 protein: CSSSSNQQVARYEQYF

D gene: TRBD1
V gene: TRBV6-1
clone size: few
J gene: TRBJ1-3
CDR3 DNA: TGTGCCAGCAGTGATAGGGACAGGGCGGACACCATATATTTT
CDR3 protein: CASSDRDRADTIYF

D gene: TRBD1
V gene: TRBV5-6
clone size: -
J gene: TRBJ1-1
CDR3 DNA: TGTGCCAGCAGCTTGCAACAGGGGGGGACTGAAGCTTTCTTT
CDR3 protein: CASSLQQGGTEAFF

D gene: TRBD1
V gene: TRBV30
clone size: -
J gene: TRBJ1-1
CDR3 DNA: TGTGCCTGGAGTGATACAGGGGCCACTGAAGCTTTCTTT
CDR3 protein: CAWSDTGATEAFF

D gene: -
V gene: TRBV7-8
clone size: few
J gene: TRBJ2-7
CDR3 DNA: TGTGCCAGCAGCTTAGCAGCCGGGGGGCAGTACTTC
CDR3 protein: CASSLAAGGQYF

D gene: -
V gene: TRBV6-5
clone size: -
J gene: TRBJ2-7
CDR3 DNA: TGTGCCAGCAGTGTAGACAGTACCTACGAGCAGTACTTC
CDR3 protein: CASSVDSTYEQYF